These T cell receptor beta chains were read from a single sample in a study of blood T cell repertoires in COVID-19. Data came from immunoSEQ multiplex PCR; TCRdb stores just in-frame clones and leaves some out. The sample gives about 150,000 clones, 85% to 90% of which show up once; 2.5% to 3.5% is in the top ten. Sequenced sample: peripheral blood. The receptors stem from a man in his 60s with active or convalescent COVID-19. CDR3s include the opening cysteine and the closing phenylalanine or tryptophan. Fields, in order: CDR3 DNA, CDR3 protein, J gene, D gene, V gene, clone size. D genes are given only for firm matches. Clone size is given for some rows only: seen once, a few or many times, or a class if the clone is expanded.

TGCGCCAGCAGCTTGGTAGGGGTTCTCTCTGGAAACACCATATATTTT	CASSLVGVLSGNTIYF	TRBJ1-3	NA	TRBV5-1	NA
TGTGCCAGCGCCCCGGGTTCTAGCACAGATACGCAGTATTTT	CASAPGSSTDTQYF	TRBJ2-3	NA	TRBV6-5	NA
TGCAGCGTTGATCCTAGGACTAGCGGGCACTCCTACGAGCAGTACTTC	CSVDPRTSGHSYEQYF	TRBJ2-7	TRBD2	TRBV29-1	NA
TGTGCCAGCAGCTTTGTAGTAGGGGGCACCGGGGAGCTGTTTTTT	CASSFVVGGTGELFF	TRBJ2-2	NA	TRBV5-4	once
TGTGCCAGCACCCGGGCAGGGGCCACTATTCTAGCCAAAAACATTCAGTACTTC	CASTRAGATILAKNIQYF	TRBJ2-4	NA	TRBV27	NA
TGTGCCAGCACCCGAAGGGGAGGCGCGAGCAATCAGCCCCAGCATTTT	CASTRRGGASNQPQHF	TRBJ1-5	NA	TRBV28	few
TGTGCCAGCAGCAACCCGACAGGGGGCGGGATGGGTGGCTACACCTTC	CASSNPTGGGMGGYTF	TRBJ1-2	TRBD1	TRBV7-9	NA
TGTGCCAGTAGCATCTGGACATCCAACACTGAAGCTTTCTTT	CASSIWTSNTEAFF	TRBJ1-1	NA	TRBV19	once
TGTGCCAGCAGCCAACTGGGACTAGTGGGCAATGAGCAGTTCTTC	CASSQLGLVGNEQFF	TRBJ2-1	TRBD2	TRBV3-1/TRBV3-2	NA
TGTGCCAGCAGCTTGGGACAGGGGGACTACAATGAGCAGTTCTTC	CASSLGQGDYNEQFF	TRBJ2-1	TRBD1	TRBV7-9	NA
TGTGCCAGCAGCCAGTCGGCGAGGCTCTCTGGGGCCAACGTCCTGACTTTC	CASSQSARLSGANVLTF	TRBJ2-6	NA	TRBV3-1/TRBV3-2	NA
TGTGCCAGCAGCGTAGCTTCACGGGGAAAGACCCAGTACTTC	CASSVASRGKTQYF	TRBJ2-5	NA	TRBV9	NA
TGTGCCAGCAGCTTAGGGGCCGTATATAGCAATCAGCCCCAGCATTTT	CASSLGAVYSNQPQHF	TRBJ1-5	NA	TRBV7-2	NA
TGTGCCACCAGTGCAGGCTATGGCTACACCTTC	CATSAGYGYTF	TRBJ1-2	NA	TRBV24-1	few
TGCGCCAGCAGCTTGTCTTATGCTTCGTCCGTCATGGTAGACTATGGCTACACCTTC	CASSLSYASSVMVDYGYTF	TRBJ1-2	NA	TRBV5-1	NA
TGTGCCATCATGGGAGGTGGGGGTGGCTACACCTTC	CAIMGGGGGYTF	TRBJ1-2	NA	TRBV10-3	NA
TGTGCCAGCAGTTCCTCTAGGGAGCAGTACTTC	CASSSSREQYF	TRBJ2-7	NA	TRBV28	NA
TGCGCCAGCAGCCCTAGCGGGGTGTCGAGCACCGGGGAGCTGTTTTTT	CASSPSGVSSTGELFF	TRBJ2-2	TRBD2	TRBV10-1	few
TGTGCCATCAGCCAAGACAGGGGGAGAAATTCACCCCTCCACTTT	CAISQDRGRNSPLHF	TRBJ1-6	TRBD1	TRBV10-3	NA
TGTGCCAGCAGTTACGTCAGCGGGGGGGGTTACGAGCAGTACTTC	CASSYVSGGGYEQYF	TRBJ2-7	TRBD2	TRBV6-5	few
TGTGCCAGCAGTGGGGGCAATCTTCCTGAAGCTTTCTTT	CASSGGNLPEAFF	TRBJ1-1	NA	TRBV28	NA
TGTGCCAGCAGCCGAACGTCAGGGCATAATGAGCAGTTCTTC	CASSRTSGHNEQFF	TRBJ2-1	NA	TRBV28	NA
TGCAGCGCACGTGGCGGGGGGGGCGATGAGCAGTTCTTC	CSARGGGGDEQFF	TRBJ2-1	TRBD2	TRBV29-1	NA
TGTGCCTGGAGTCCGGAAAGACAGAACTTGAACACTGAAGCTTTCTTT	CAWSPERQNLNTEAFF	TRBJ1-1	NA	TRBV30	once
TGTGCCAGCAGTGATAAAATCAGGGGCGGCAATCAGCCCCAGCATTTT	CASSDKIRGGNQPQHF	TRBJ1-5	NA	TRBV2	many
TGTGCCAGCAGCCCCCGGGATAGCGGGGCCAATGAGCAGTTCTTC	CASSPRDSGANEQFF	TRBJ2-1	TRBD2	TRBV3-1/TRBV3-2	NA
TGTGCCAGCCGAGCGGGACGGCACAATGAGCAGTTCTTC	CASRAGRHNEQFF	TRBJ2-1	TRBD2	TRBV7-2	NA
TGTGCCAGCAGCTTTGTCTCGTTCAGGGGGTTTGACACTGAAGCTTTCTTT	CASSFVSFRGFDTEAFF	TRBJ1-1	TRBD1	TRBV5-6	few
TGTGCCAGCAGTGCCCGGGGACAGCCCTCCTACAATGAGCAGTTCTTC	CASSARGQPSYNEQFF	TRBJ2-1	TRBD1	TRBV9	NA
TGTGCCAGCAGTTACGGGGACACCGGTTACAATGAGCAGTTCTTC	CASSYGDTGYNEQFF	TRBJ2-1	NA	TRBV6-5	NA
TGTGTCAGAAGCTACCCGGGACAGGGGACCTCCTACGAGCAGTACTTC	CVRSYPGQGTSYEQYF	TRBJ2-7	NA	TRBV7-5	NA
TGCGCCAGCAGCCAGGGACTAGCGGGAGGGGACGAGCAGTACTTC	CASSQGLAGGDEQYF	TRBJ2-7	TRBD2	TRBV4-3	NA
TGTGCCAGCAGCTTAGGTTATGCCAGGGGGCTGAGCAATCAGCCCCAGCATTTT	CASSLGYARGLSNQPQHF	TRBJ1-5	TRBD1	TRBV7-2	NA
TGTGCCAGCAGCCAAGGGCGTCCAGGGGGAGGCACTGAAGCTTTCTTT	CASSQGRPGGGTEAFF	TRBJ1-1	TRBD1	TRBV3-1/TRBV3-2	NA
TGTGCCACCAACCCCGGTAACTATGGCTACACCTTC	CATNPGNYGYTF	TRBJ1-2	NA	TRBV24-1	NA
TGTGCCAGCGTAGCCACTAGCGGAGCCCAAGAGACCCAGTACTTC	CASVATSGAQETQYF	TRBJ2-5	TRBD2	TRBV3-1/TRBV3-2	NA
TGCGCCAGCAGCCTTGAACAGGGGGTAGATAAACTGTTTTTT	CASSLEQGVDKLFF	TRBJ1-4	TRBD1	TRBV4-3	NA